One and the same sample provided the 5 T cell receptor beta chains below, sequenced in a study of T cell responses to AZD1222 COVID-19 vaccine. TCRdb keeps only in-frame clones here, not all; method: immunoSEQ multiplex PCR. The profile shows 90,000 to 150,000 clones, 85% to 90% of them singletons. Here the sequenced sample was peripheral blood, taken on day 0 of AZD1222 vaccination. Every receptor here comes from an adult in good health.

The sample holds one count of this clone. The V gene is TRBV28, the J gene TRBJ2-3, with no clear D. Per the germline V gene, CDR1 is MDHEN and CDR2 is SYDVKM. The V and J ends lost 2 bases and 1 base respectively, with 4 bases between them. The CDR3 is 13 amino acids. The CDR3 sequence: CASSLRGTDTQYF. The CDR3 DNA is TGTGCCAGCAGTTTAAGAGGCACAGATACGCAGTATTTT.

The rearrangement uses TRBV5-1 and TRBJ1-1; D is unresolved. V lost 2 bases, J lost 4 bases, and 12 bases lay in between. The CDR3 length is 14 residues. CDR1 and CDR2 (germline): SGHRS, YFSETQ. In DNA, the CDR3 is TGCGCCAGCAGCTTTGACCTAGCGAGCACTGAAGCTTTCTTT. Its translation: CASSFDLASTEAFF. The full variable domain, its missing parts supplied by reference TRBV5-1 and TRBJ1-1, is KAGVTQTPRYLIKTRGQQVTLSCSPISGHRSVSWYQQTPGQGLQFLFEYFSETQRNKGNFPGRFSGRQFSNSRSEMNVSTLELGDSALYLCASSFDLASTEAFFGQGTRLTVV.

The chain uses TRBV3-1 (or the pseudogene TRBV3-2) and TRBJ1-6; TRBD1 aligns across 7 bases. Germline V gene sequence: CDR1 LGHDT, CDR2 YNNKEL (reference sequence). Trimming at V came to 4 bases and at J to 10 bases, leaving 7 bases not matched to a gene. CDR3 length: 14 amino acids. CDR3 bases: TGTGCCAGCAGCCCTGACAGGGTCCGGTCACCCCTCCACTTT. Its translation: CASSPDRVRSPLHF.

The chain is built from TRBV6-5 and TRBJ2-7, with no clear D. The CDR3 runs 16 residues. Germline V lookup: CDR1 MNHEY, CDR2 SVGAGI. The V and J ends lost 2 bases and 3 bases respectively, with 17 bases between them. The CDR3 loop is CASSYGTIQEIYEQYF. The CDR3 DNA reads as TGTGCCAGCAGTTACGGTACTATTCAAGAGATCTACGAGCAGTACTTC.

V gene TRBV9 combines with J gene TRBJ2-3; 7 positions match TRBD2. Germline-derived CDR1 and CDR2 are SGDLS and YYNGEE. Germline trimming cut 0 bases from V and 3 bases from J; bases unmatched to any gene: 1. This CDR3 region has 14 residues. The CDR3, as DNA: TGTGCCAGCAGCGTAGTCGGGGGGACAGATACGCAGTATTTT. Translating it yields CASSVVGGTDTQYF.